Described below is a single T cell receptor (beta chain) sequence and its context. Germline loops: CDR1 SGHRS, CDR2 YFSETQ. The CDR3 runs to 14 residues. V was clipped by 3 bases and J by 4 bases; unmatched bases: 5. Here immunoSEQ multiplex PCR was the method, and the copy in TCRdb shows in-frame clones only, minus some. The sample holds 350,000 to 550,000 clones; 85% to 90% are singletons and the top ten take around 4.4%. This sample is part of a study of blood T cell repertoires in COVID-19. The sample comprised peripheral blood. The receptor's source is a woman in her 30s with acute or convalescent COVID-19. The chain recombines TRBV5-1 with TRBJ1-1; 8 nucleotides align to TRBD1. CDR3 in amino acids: CASSSKTGGTEAFF. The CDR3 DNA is TGCGCCAGCAGCTCCAAAACAGGGGGCACTGAAGCTTTCTTT. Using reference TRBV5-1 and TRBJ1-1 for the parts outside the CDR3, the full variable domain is KAGVTQTPRYLIKTRGQQVTLSCSPISGHRSVSWYQQTPGQGLQFLFEYFSETQRNKGNFPGRFSGRQFSNSRSEMNVSTLELGDSALYLCASSSKTGGTEAFFGQGTRLTVV.